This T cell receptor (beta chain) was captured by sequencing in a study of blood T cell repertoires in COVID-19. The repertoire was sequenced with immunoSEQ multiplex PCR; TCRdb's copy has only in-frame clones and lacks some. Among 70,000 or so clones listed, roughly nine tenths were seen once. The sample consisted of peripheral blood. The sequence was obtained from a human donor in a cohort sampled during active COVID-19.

CDR3 DNA sequence: TGTGCCAGCAGTTTCGGGGGGATTTACGAGCAGTACTTC. It yields the protein CASSFGGIYEQYF. The rearrangement links TRBV12-3 or TRBV12-4 to TRBJ2-7, with 7 bases identical to TRBD2. This CDR3 region has 13 residues. After removal of 3 bases from V and 4 bases from J, the junction contained 3 bases not matched to a gene.